The 30 T cell receptor beta chains listed next were all sequenced from one sample in a study of T cell repertoires in cytomegalovirus infection (dated by TCRdb to the late 2010s). The data were produced on an Illumina HiSeq 1500. The raw public reads went through TCRdb reprocessing: fastp at Q25, MiXCR clone calling, in-frame beta chains kept. Entries are consolidated by CDR3 protein sequence, retaining the most common genes and DNA. The sample table lists 90,000 to 120,000 distinct CDR3 sequences, about 25% of them with a count of one. The top ten clonotypes cover roughly 43% of the sample. Sequencing was done on a sample of CD8+ T cells from PBMCs. The receptors stem from a human donor in good health (CMV status not recorded). Some clones in this sample may be carry-over from other donors' samples.

Ten or more counts support this clonotype. V usage is TRBV7-9 and J usage is TRBJ1-2, with TRBD1 identical over 7 bases. The CDR3 runs to 17 residues. The germline CDR1 and CDR2 sequences are SEHNR and FQNEAQ (reference sequence). V trimming: 3 bases; J trimming: 5 bases; junction bases outside the gene matches: 15. CDR3 residues: CASSFLGTDSAVYGYTF. The CDR3 DNA sequence: TGTGCCAGCAGCTTTTTAGGGACAGACTCGGCAGTTTATGGCTACACCTTC. Looking up the rest from reference TRBV7-9 and TRBJ1-2 gives the full variable domain: DTGVSQNPRHKITKRGQNVTFRCDPISEHNRLYWYRQTLGQGPEFLTYFQNEAQLEKSRLLSDRFSAERPKGSFSTLEIQRTEQGDSAMYLCASSFLGTDSAVYGYTFGSGTRLTVV.

This chain links TRBV20-1 with TRBJ2-7; D perhaps matches TRBD2 (8 bases). V was pared by 0 bases and J by 2 bases, with 20 bases between. CDR1 DFQATT and CDR2 SNEGSKA come from the germline V gene (reference sequence). The CDR3 contains 17 residues. CDR3 sequence reads: CSARDRGPAGATYEQYF. CDR3 bases: TGCAGTGCTAGAGATAGGGGGCCAGCGGGGGCCACCTACGAGCAGTACTTC.

V is TRBV20-1 and J is TRBJ2-1; 9 positions agree with TRBD2. The CDR3 loop spans 16 amino acids. CDR1 DFQATT and CDR2 SNEGSKA come from the germline V gene (reference sequence). With 6 bases clipped from V and 6 bases from J, the junction kept 15 bases outside the gene matches. CDR3: CSAHPGGREGRNEQFF. DNA of the CDR3: TGCAGTGCACACCCGGGAGGGCGGGAGGGCCGCAATGAGCAGTTCTTC.

This clonotype occurred many times. The genes are TRBV7-8 and TRBJ2-1, with 10 bases aligning to TRBD2. Germline lookup yields CDR1 SGHVS and CDR2 FQNEAQ. J gave up 4 bases and V 2 bases, and 11 bases lay outside the gene matches. The CDR3 runs to 18 residues. The CDR3 spells CASSLFASGSPIYNEQFF. In DNA form, the CDR3 reads TGTGCCAGCAGCTTATTTGCTAGCGGGAGTCCTATTTACAATGAGCAGTTCTTC.

In this sample, this clonotype turned up many times. V is TRBV7-6 and J is TRBJ2-7; D is perhaps TRBD2 (5 bases). V shed 1 base and J shed 4 bases, with 11 bases lying between them. The CDR3 totals 14 residues. CDR1 and CDR2 (germline): SGHVS, FNYEAQ. CDR3 region: CASSLGGPPYEQYF. In DNA, the CDR3 is TGTGCCAGCAGCTTAGGAGGGCCGCCTTACGAGCAGTACTTC.

This chain joins TRBV29-1 and TRBJ2-5, with D unclear. The CDR3 runs to 12 residues. Trimming cost V 0 bases and J 5 bases, with 7 bases left between them. Germline CDR1 reads SQVTM; CDR2 reads ANQGSEA. The CDR3 DNA reads TGCAGCGTTGAAGAAGGGTGGGAGACCCAGTACTTC. This gives the protein CSVEEGWETQYF.

The V and J genes are TRBV4-3 and TRBJ2-3, with D possibly called TRBD1 or TRBD2 (5 bases each). The CDR3 spans 19 residues. V lost 4 bases and J 6 bases, leaving 29 bases between the germline ends. Germline V gene lookup returns CDR1 LGHNA and CDR2 YSLEER. The DNA for the CDR3 is TGCGCCAGCAGCCGTACATCCGACTCCGTAGGAGGTACAGGTGATACGCAGTATTTT. This codes for CASSRTSDSVGGTGDTQYF.

The gene calls are TRBV20-1 and TRBJ2-1; tentatively, D is TRBD1 (6 bases). V was shortened by 3 bases and J by 9 bases, with 18 bases between the two germline ends. There are 14 residues in the CDR3. CDR1 is DFQATT, CDR2 SNEGSKA, per germline (reference sequence). The chain's CDR3 is CSASTQGPGGEQFF. In DNA form, the CDR3 reads TGCAGTGCTAGTACACAGGGACCTGGCGGTGAGCAGTTCTTC.

This clonotype was seen a handful of times. J is TRBJ2-7 and V is TRBV6-2 or TRBV6-3; D unclear. The CDR3 covers 14 residues. Per germline, CDR1 MNHEY and CDR2 SVGEGT. V gave up 3 bases and J gave up 4 bases, with 13 bases separating them. CDR3 DNA: TGTGCCAGCAGTTATACAGCCTTCCCTTACGAGCAGTACTTC. It is translated as CASSYTAFPYEQYF.

This rearrangement joins TRBV29-1 to TRBJ2-5, with D possibly matching TRBD2 (5 bases). This CDR3 is built from 11 residues. Germline lookup yields CDR1 SQVTM and CDR2 ANQGSEA. Trimming pared 7 bases from V and 10 bases from J, leaving 16 bases between. CDR3 in amino acids: CSAIGLGYQYF. The CDR3 DNA follows: TGCAGCGCAATTGGACTTGGTTACCAGTACTTC.

Comment on this clonotype: Since a much larger clone is just one base distant, this may be a read error. This chain connects TRBV7-9 to TRBJ1-4, with a tentative D call TRBD1 (6 bases). Germline-derived CDR1 and CDR2 are SEHNR and FQNEAQ (reference sequence). CDR3 length: 15 residues. The CDR3 DNA follows: TGTGCCGGCAGCGCAACAGGGTCAACTAATGAAAAACTGTTTTTT. The encoded protein is CAGSATGSTNEKLFF.

J is TRBJ2-5 and V is TRBV5-1; D not certain. The CDR3 totals 15 residues. The ends were cut back, 0 bases at V and 3 bases at J, with 12 bases in the middle. CDR1 is SGHRS and CDR2 is YFSETQ in the germline V gene. For the CDR3, the DNA is TGCGCCAGCAGCTTGGCCAGTGGGATTGAAGAGACCCAGTACTTC. It is translated as CASSLASGIEETQYF.

The chain employs TRBV4-3 and TRBJ1-2; D is undetermined. Trimming took 0 bases from V and 10 from J, leaving 24 bases between them. This CDR3 is 17 amino acids long. Germline lookup yields CDR1 LGHNA and CDR2 YSLEER. CDR3 amino acids: CASSQDISGVVSLDYTF. DNA of the CDR3: TGCGCCAGCAGCCAAGATATCTCTGGTGTCGTAAGTCTGGACTACACCTTC.

The CDR3 is CASTQFRLAGVTGELFF. In DNA form, the CDR3 reads TGTGCCAGCACCCAATTTCGACTAGCGGGAGTCACCGGGGAGCTGTTTTTT. The rearrangement joins TRBV5-6 to TRBJ2-2; 12 positions match TRBD2. V shed 6 bases and J 4 bases; nucleotides not matched to a gene: 10. The length of the CDR3 is 17 residues. Germline CDR1 reads SGHDT; CDR2 reads YYEEEE.

This clonotype was counted a few times. The chain has TRBV20-1 and TRBJ1-6; D not certain. Germline CDR1 reads DFQATT; CDR2 reads SNEGSKA (reference sequence). The V and J ends lost 6 bases and 0 bases respectively, with 9 bases between them. The CDR3 is 14 amino acids. This chain's CDR3 is CSATRSSYNSPLHF. CDR3 bases: TGCAGTGCCACCCGAAGCTCCTATAATTCACCCCTCCACTTT.

This clonotype was counted many times. This rearrangement joins TRBV7-6 to TRBJ2-7; 8 nucleotides line up with TRBD2. Germline V CDR1 and CDR2: SGHVS, FNYEAQ. J was trimmed by 7 bases and V by 4 bases; bases with no gene match: 9. CDR3 length equals 14 residues. Here the CDR3 DNA reads TGTGCCAGCAGCTCCAGCGGGGGAGGTTGGGAGCAGTACTTC. This translates into CASSSSGGGWEQYF.

The chain carries TRBV7-9 and TRBJ2-1; no clear D gene. Germline CDR1 is SEHNR and CDR2 is FQNEAQ (reference sequence). The CDR3 length is 16 residues. The germline V and J ends were trimmed by 5 bases and 0 bases, with 14 bases remaining between them. The chain's CDR3 is CASSRPPADSYNEQFF. The CDR3 nucleotides read TGTGCCAGCAGCCGACCCCCGGCAGACTCCTACAATGAGCAGTTCTTC.

The chain has TRBV25-1 and TRBJ1-2; 7 bases are a match to TRBD1. Germline V CDR1 and CDR2: MGHDK, SYGVNS. V was clipped by 6 bases and J by 4 bases; unmatched bases: 8. The CDR3 is 14 residues long. CDR3 protein: CASSGGQRLYGYTF. The CDR3 nucleotides are TGTGCCAGCAGCGGGGGACAGCGACTCTATGGCTACACCTTC.

This clonotype was seen only a few times. The rearrangement uses TRBV28 and TRBJ1-1; D gene ambiguous. The germline CDR1 and CDR2 sequences are MDHEN and SYDVKM. The CDR3 extends over 16 amino acids. V was cut by 7 bases and J by 0 bases, with 18 bases left in between. The CDR3 DNA reads TGTGCCAGCATCCTGGGAACAGCCAGTATGAACACTGAAGCTTTCTTT. Its protein is CASILGTASMNTEAFF.

There are many counts of this clonotype. This chain uses TRBV7-8 with TRBJ2-3; possible D gene TRBD2, 5 bases. The CDR3 has 14 residues. Germline CDR1 reads SGHVS; CDR2 reads FQNEAQ. V was cut by 4 bases and J by 4 bases, with 12 bases left in between. This CDR3 is CASSWGAGSDTQYF. CDR3 coding DNA: TGTGCCAGCAGCTGGGGAGCCGGTTCAGATACGCAGTATTTT.

This clonotype was counted a few times. DNA for the CDR3: TGTGCCAGCGTCCCGAGGGGGACTGAAGCTTTCTTT. Translating gives CASVPRGTEAFF. This chain joins TRBV7-2 and TRBJ1-1; possibly TRBD1 for D (6 bases). Germline CDR1 and CDR2: SGHTA and FQGNSA. Trimming stripped 8 bases from V and 5 bases from J, with 12 bases between. CDR3 length equals 12 residues.

The chain recombines TRBV7-8 with TRBJ2-7; the match to TRBD2 covers 12 bases. This CDR3 contains 15 residues. Germline CDR1 and CDR2: SGHVS and FQNEAQ. V shed 2 bases, J shed 4 bases, and the junction held 3 bases outside the gene matches. This CDR3 reads CASSLRLAGAYEQYF. The CDR3 bases are TGTGCCAGCAGCTTAAGACTAGCGGGAGCTTACGAGCAGTACTTC.

The chain employs TRBV12-3 or TRBV12-4 and TRBJ2-1; maybe TRBD1 (6 bases). The CDR3 covers 14 residues. The V and J ends lost 0 bases and 8 bases respectively, with 11 bases between them. The CDR3 here is CASSLAQGWYEQFF. The CDR3 DNA sequence: TGTGCCAGCAGTTTAGCGCAGGGGTGGTATGAGCAGTTCTTC.

This clonotype was picked up many times. The V call is TRBV6-5, the J call TRBJ2-1; 9 nucleotides align to TRBD1. The CDR3 is 15 amino acids. V was clipped by 2 bases and J by 8 bases; unmatched bases: 7. The germline gives CDR1 MNHEY, CDR2 SVGAGI. The CDR3 DNA reads as TGTGCCAGCAGTTACGGACAGGGGAAAGGGGATGAGCAGTTCTTC. Protein product: CASSYGQGKGDEQFF.

The sample holds many counts of this clonotype. The genes are TRBV7-9 and TRBJ2-1, with a tentative D call TRBD2 (6 bases). The length of the CDR3 is 12 residues. Trimming removed 0 bases at V and 10 bases at J, with 7 bases between. Germline CDR1 is SEHNR and CDR2 is FQNEAQ (reference sequence). In DNA form, the CDR3 reads TGTGCCAGCAGCTTAGCCCTAGCGGAGCAGTTCTTC. Its translation is CASSLALAEQFF.

In its sample, this clonotype was seen many times. The chain carries TRBV11-1 and TRBJ2-5; D ambiguous. Per germline, CDR1 SGHAT and CDR2 FQDESV (reference sequence). The CDR3 runs to 16 residues. The V and J ends lost 3 bases and 1 base respectively, with 15 bases between them. CDR3 loop: CASSFGLTPGQETQYF. DNA for the CDR3: TGTGCCAGCAGCTTCGGTCTGACTCCTGGCCAAGAGACCCAGTACTTC. Looking up the rest from reference TRBV11-1 and TRBJ2-5 gives the full variable domain: EAEVAQSPRYKITEKSQAVAFWCDPISGHATLYWYRQILGQGPELLVQFQDESVVDDSQLPKDRFSAERLKGVDSTLKIQPAELGDSAMYLCASSFGLTPGQETQYFGPGTRLLVL.

Ten or more counts support this clonotype. The chain has TRBV6-1 and TRBJ2-3; D might be TRBD2 (5 bases). Germline lookup yields CDR1 MNHNS and CDR2 SASEGT. CDR3 length: 14 residues. Trimming took 6 bases from V and 2 from J, leaving 12 bases between them. This CDR3 reads CASRPRGFTDTQYF. The CDR3 bases are TGTGCCAGCAGACCACGGGGTTTCACAGATACGCAGTATTTT.

This clonotype was counted many times. J is TRBJ1-4 and V is TRBV12-3 or TRBV12-4; tentatively, D is TRBD1 (5 bases). This CDR3 region has 14 residues. The germline V and J ends were trimmed by 3 bases and 7 bases, with 12 bases remaining between them. The CDR3 loop reads CASSFGGTTEKLFF. For the CDR3, the DNA is TGTGCCAGCAGTTTTGGGGGTACGACTGAAAAACTGTTTTTT.

The rearrangement links TRBV6-5 to TRBJ2-7; 10 nucleotides match TRBD1. The germline gives CDR1 MNHEY, CDR2 SVGAGI. The junction had 9 bases not matched to a gene; V was cut back by 4 bases and J by 3 bases. The CDR3 spans 16 residues. The CDR3 bases are TGTGCCAGCAGTTCCCTTTCCGGGACAGGGGTCTACGAGCAGTACTTC. Amino acid sequence: CASSSLSGTGVYEQYF.

The chain joins TRBV7-9 to TRBJ2-3; TRBD2 agrees at 7 bases. The germline gives CDR1 SEHNR, CDR2 FQNEAQ (reference sequence). The CDR3 covers 15 residues. J gave up 2 bases and V 8 bases, and 10 bases lay outside the gene matches. The CDR3 loop is CASPPRSGFTDTQYF. The CDR3 nucleotides read TGTGCCAGCCCGCCCCGTAGCGGGTTCACAGATACGCAGTATTTT.